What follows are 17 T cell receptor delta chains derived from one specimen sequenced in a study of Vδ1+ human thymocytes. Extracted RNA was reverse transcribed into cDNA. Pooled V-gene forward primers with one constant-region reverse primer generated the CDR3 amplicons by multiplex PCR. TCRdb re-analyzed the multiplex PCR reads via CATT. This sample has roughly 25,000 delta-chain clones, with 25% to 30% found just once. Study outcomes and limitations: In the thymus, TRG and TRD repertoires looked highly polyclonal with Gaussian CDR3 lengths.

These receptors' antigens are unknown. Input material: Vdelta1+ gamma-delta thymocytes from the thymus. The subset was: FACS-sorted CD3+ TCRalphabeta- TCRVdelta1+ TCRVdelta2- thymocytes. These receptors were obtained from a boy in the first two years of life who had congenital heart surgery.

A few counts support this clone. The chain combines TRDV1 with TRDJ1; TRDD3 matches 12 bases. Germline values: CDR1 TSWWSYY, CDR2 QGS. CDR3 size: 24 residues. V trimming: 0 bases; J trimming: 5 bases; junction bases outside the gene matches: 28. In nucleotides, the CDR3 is TGTGCTCTTGGGGAACTACTAGGACGGACCCCGAACCTACTGGGGGATACACCCATGGATAAACTCATCTTT. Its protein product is CALGELLGRTPNLLGDTPMDKLIF.

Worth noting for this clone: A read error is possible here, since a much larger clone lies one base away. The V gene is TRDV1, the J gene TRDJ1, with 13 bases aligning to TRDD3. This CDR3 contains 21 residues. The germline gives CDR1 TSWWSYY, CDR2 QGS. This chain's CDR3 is CALGKTFPPVLGDTSTDKPIF. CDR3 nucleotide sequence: TGTGCTCTTGGGAAGACTTTCCCCCCTGTACTGGGGGATACGTCCACCGATAAACCCATCTTT.

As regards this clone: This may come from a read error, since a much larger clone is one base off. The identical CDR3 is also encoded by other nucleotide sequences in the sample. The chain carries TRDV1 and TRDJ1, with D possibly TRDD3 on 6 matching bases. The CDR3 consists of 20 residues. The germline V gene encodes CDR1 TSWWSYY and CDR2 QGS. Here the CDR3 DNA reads TGTGCCCTTGGGAACTGCCCCGGACTGGGTCAGCAAGGGCGGACCGATAAACTCATCTTT. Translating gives CALGNCPGLGQQGRTDKLIF.

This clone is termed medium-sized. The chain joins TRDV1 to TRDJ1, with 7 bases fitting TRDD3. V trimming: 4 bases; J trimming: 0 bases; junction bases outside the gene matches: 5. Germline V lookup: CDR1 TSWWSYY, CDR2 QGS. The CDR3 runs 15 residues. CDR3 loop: CALGVSLGYTDKLIF. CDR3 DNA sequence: TGTGCTCTTGGGGTGTCACTGGGGTACACCGATAAACTCATCTTT.

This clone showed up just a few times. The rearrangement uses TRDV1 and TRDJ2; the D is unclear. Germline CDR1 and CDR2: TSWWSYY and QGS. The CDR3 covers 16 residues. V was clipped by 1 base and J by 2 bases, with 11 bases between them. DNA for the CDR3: TGTGCTCTTGGGGAACCACCCAGGGCCTTGACAGCACAACTCTTCTTT. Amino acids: CALGEPPRALTAQLFF.

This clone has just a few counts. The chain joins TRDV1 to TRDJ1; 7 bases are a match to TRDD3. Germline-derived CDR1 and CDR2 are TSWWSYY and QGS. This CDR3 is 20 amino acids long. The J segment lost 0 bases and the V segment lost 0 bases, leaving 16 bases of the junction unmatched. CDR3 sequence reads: CALGELRGGGSTPYTDKLIF. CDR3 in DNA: TGTGCTCTTGGGGAACTGAGAGGCGGGGGATCTACACCGTACACCGATAAACTCATCTTT.

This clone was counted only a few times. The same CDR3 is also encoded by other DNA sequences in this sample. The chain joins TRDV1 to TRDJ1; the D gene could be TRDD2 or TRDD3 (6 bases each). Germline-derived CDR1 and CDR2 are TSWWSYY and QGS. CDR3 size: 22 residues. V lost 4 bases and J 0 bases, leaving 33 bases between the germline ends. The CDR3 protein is CALGGPEGFLIDWALHTDKLIF. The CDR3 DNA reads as TGTGCTCTTGGGGGACCCGAGGGGTTCCTAATCGACTGGGCCCTCCACACCGATAAACTCATCTTT.

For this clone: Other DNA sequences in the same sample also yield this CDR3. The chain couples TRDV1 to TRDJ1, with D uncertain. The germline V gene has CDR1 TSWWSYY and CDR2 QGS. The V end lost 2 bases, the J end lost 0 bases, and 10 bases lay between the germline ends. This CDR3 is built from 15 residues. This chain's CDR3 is CALGEGSPYTDKLIF. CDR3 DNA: TGTGCTCTTGGGGAAGGCTCTCCGTACACCGATAAACTCATCTTT.

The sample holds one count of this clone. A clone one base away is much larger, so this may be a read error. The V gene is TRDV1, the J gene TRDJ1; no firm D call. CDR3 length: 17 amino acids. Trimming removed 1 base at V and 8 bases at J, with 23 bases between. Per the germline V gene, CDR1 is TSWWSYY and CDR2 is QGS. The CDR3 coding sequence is TGTGCTCTTGGGGAACCACCCAATTCCCACGACGGCCGCAAACTCATCTTT. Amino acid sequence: CALGEPPNSHDGRKLIF.

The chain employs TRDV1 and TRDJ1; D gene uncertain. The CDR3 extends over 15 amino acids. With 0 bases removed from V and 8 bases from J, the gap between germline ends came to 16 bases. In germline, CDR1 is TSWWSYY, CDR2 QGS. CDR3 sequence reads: CALGELQSPGWKLIF. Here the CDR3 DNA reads TGTGCTCTTGGGGAACTTCAATCCCCGGGGTGGAAACTCATCTTT.

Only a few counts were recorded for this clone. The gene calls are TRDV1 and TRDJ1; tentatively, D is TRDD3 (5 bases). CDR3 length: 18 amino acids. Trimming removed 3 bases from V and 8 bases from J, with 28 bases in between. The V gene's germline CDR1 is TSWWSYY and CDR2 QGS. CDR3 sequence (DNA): TGTGCTCTTGGGGACCCTCCGCCCGGCCTGGGAAACCGCCGGAAACTCATCTTT. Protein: CALGDPPPGLGNRRKLIF.

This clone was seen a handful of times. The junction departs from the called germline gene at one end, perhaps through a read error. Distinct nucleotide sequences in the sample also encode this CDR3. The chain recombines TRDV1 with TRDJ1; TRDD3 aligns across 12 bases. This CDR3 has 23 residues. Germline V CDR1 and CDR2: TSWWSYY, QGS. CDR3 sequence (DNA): TGTGCTCTTGGGGAACCGTCTCCTTCCAATACTGGGGGATACTTGGGGTACACCGATAAGCTCATCTTT. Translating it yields CALGEPSPSNTGGYLGYTDKLIF.

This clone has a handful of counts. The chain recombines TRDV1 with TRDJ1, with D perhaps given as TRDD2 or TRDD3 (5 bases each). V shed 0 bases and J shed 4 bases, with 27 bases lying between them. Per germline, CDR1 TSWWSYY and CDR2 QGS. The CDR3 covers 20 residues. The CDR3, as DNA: TGTGCTCTTGGGGAACTAGGGCAGAGGGCCTTCTTAATACGGGGCGATAAACTCATCTTT. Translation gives CALGELGQRAFLIRGDKLIF.

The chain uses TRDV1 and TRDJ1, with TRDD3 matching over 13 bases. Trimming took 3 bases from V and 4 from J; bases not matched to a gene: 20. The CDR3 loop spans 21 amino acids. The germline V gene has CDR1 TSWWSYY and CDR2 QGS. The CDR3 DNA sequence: TGTGCTCTTGGGGACCAGTCCGCGACACCCTTACTGGGGGATACGGGCGATAAACTCATCTTT. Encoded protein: CALGDQSATPLLGDTGDKLIF.

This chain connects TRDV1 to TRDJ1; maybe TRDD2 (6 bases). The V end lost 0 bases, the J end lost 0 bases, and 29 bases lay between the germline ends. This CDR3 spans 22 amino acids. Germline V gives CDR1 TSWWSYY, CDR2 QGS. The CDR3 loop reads CALGELGPTRMDPDRDTDKLIF. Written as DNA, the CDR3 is TGTGCTCTTGGGGAACTTGGTCCTACAAGGATGGACCCCGACCGGGACACCGATAAACTCATCTTT.

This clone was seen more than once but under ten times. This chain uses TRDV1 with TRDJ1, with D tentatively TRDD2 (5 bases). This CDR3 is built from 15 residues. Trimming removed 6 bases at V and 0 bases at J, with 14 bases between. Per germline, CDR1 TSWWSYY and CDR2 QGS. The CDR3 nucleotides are TGTGCTCTTGGAACCTACAGGCCGTACACCGATAAACTCATCTTT. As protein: CALGTYRPYTDKLIF.

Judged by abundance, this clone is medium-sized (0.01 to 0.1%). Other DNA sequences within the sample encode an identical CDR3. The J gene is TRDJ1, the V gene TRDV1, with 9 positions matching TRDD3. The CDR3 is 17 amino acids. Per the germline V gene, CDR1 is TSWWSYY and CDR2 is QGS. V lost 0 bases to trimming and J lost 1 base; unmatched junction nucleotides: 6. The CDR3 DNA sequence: TGTGCTCTTGGGGAACTTCTGCTGGGGGATCCCACCGATAAACTCATCTTT. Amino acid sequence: CALGELLLGDPTDKLIF.